These T cell receptor beta chains were read from a single sample in a study of OX40 agonist ivuxolimab in advanced cancers. Here immunoSEQ multiplex PCR was the method, and the copy in TCRdb shows in-frame clones only, minus some. The table lists some 80,000 clones, 75% to 90% of them singletons, with about 0.57% in the top ten. This material consisted of CD4+ or CD8+ T cells sorted from blood, taken in a trial of the OX40 agonist ivuxolimab. The source of these receptors is an adult with an advanced solid tumor such as melanoma, head and neck, liver or kidney cancer. The CDR3 runs from the conserved cysteine through the conserved F or W. The order of the fields is CDR3 DNA, CDR3 protein, clone size, J gene, D gene, V gene. The D gene is left open where the match is weak. Size values are once, few and many counts, or a class for expanded clones, and some rows have none.

TGTGCCAGCAGCTTGGGAAGGAGGACAGGAACCAATCAGCCCCAGCATTTT | CASSLGRRTGTNQPQHF | NA | TRBJ1-5 | TRBD1 | TRBV5-6
TGTGCCAGCAGCTTGGAAGGAGGGGCCAACTCTGGAAACACCATATATTTT | CASSLEGGANSGNTIYF | NA | TRBJ1-3 | NA | TRBV5-6
TGTGCCAGTAGTGGGGCCGCGCGCGGCTATGGCTACACCTTC | CASSGAARGYGYTF | NA | TRBJ1-2 | NA | TRBV19
TGTGCCAGCAGCTCCTCAAGGGGGACAGGGGGCTCTTGGAAGACCCAGTACTTC | CASSSSRGTGGSWKTQYF | NA | TRBJ2-5 | TRBD1 | TRBV7-6
TGTGCCAGCAGCGGACAGGGCACAACTAATGAAAAACTGTTTTTT | CASSGQGTTNEKLFF | NA | TRBJ1-4 | TRBD1 | TRBV6-6
TGTGCCAGTAGTAGGGCCCAAAACTATGGCTACACCTTC | CASSRAQNYGYTF | NA | TRBJ1-2 | NA | TRBV19
TGTGCCAGCAAAGACAGGTCGACCTACGAGCAGTACTTC | CASKDRSTYEQYF | NA | TRBJ2-7 | NA | TRBV6-5
TGTGCCAGCTCACCGCCCGGACGGGGCACCTACGAGCAGTACTTC | CASSPPGRGTYEQYF | few | TRBJ2-7 | NA | TRBV18
TGCGCCAGCAGCGGGTCGACAGTGAGGAACACTGAAGCTTTCTTT | CASSGSTVRNTEAFF | once | TRBJ1-1 | NA | TRBV5-1
TGTGCCAGCAGGAGAACCGGGACAGGGGATCAGCCCCAGCATTTT | CASRRTGTGDQPQHF | NA | TRBJ1-5 | TRBD1 | TRBV7-8
TGTGCCAGCAGCCCTGACAGGGGTCATCAGCCCCAGCATTTT | CASSPDRGHQPQHF | NA | TRBJ1-5 | TRBD1 | TRBV6-1
TGTGCCAGCAGCGCCTCCCTGTCAGGGCGAAGGCCGACCCTCCACTTT | CASSASLSGRRPTLHF | NA | TRBJ1-6 | NA | TRBV5-4
TGTGCCAGTAGTATGGGCCGGACGAACACCGGGGAGCTGTTTTTT | CASSMGRTNTGELFF | NA | TRBJ2-2 | NA | TRBV19
TGTGCCAGTAGTATTACCAGGGGGCGTGAGCAGTACTTC | CASSITRGREQYF | NA | TRBJ2-7 | TRBD1 | TRBV19
TGTGCCAGCAGTGGGGGACGGACGCCGAGCTCCTACAATGAGCAGTTCTTC | CASSGGRTPSSYNEQFF | NA | TRBJ2-1 | NA | TRBV6-1
TGTGCCAGCAGCTTGGGACAGACATCTGGAAACACCATATATTTT | CASSLGQTSGNTIYF | NA | TRBJ1-3 | TRBD1 | TRBV7-9
TGTGCCAGCAGCTTGAGTGGGCAGCGAAATTCACCCCTCCACTTT | CASSLSGQRNSPLHF | NA | TRBJ1-6 | NA | TRBV5-4
TGTGCCAGCAGTGAAGGGGGGAGCCAGCATTTT | CASSEGGSQHF | NA | TRBJ1-5 | NA | TRBV6-1
TGTGCCAGTAGTTCGTGGACAGGGAAGCACACTGAAGCTTTCTTT | CASSSWTGKHTEAFF | NA | TRBJ1-1 | TRBD1 | TRBV19
TGTGCCAGCAGCCCCCCCTGGGTGGGCGGGGAGCTGTTTTTT | CASSPPWVGGELFF | NA | TRBJ2-2 | NA | TRBV9
TGTGCCAGCAGCCCCATTTTAAGCGGGGGGTCCGAGCAGTACTTC | CASSPILSGGSEQYF | NA | TRBJ2-7 | TRBD2 | TRBV7-2
TGTGCCAGCAGCTTAGATCTGAGGTCCGGGGAGCTGTTTTTT | CASSLDLRSGELFF | NA | TRBJ2-2 | NA | TRBV11-2
TGTGCTAGTGCCTCACTAACCGGGACTAGCGGGAGACTTTTCTACGAGCAGTACTTC | CASASLTGTSGRLFYEQYF | NA | TRBJ2-7 | TRBD2 | TRBV12-5
TGTGCCAGCAGCGTTGGGACAGGGGGCGGACAACAAGAGACCCAGTACTTC | CASSVGTGGGQQETQYF | NA | TRBJ2-5 | TRBD1 | TRBV7-2
TGCAGCGTACTACTGGACAGGGTCTATGGCTACACCTTC | CSVLLDRVYGYTF | NA | TRBJ1-2 | TRBD1 | TRBV29-1
TGTGCCAGTAGCGCGGGAGGGACTCTGGAGACCCAGTACTTC | CASSAGGTLETQYF | NA | TRBJ2-5 | TRBD2 | TRBV19
TGTGCCAGCAGCGACTCCGGGACGGGAGATGAAAAACTGTTTTTT | CASSDSGTGDEKLFF | NA | TRBJ1-4 | NA | TRBV9
TGTGCCAGCAGTCCACAACCACTAGCGGGAGGCTACGAGCAGTACTTC | CASSPQPLAGGYEQYF | NA | TRBJ2-7 | TRBD2 | TRBV27
TGTGCCAGCAGTCAAACCGGGGCTGCGGAAAAACTGTTTTTT | CASSQTGAAEKLFF | NA | TRBJ1-4 | NA | TRBV9